One TCR beta chain is described in this entry. The data belong to a study of blood T cell repertoires in COVID-19. Study summary: Samples taken during acute and convalescent COVID-19 were collected in the United States, Italy and Spain. The analysed material was cDNA or gDNA that came from T cells, B-cell-depleted T cells, or PBMCs.

Germline V gives CDR1 MGHRA, CDR2 YSYEKL. With 1 base clipped from V and 5 bases from J, the junction kept 1 base outside the gene matches. The CDR3 contains 14 residues. Profiling relied on immunoSEQ multiplex PCR, and the TCRdb table lists in-frame clones only, not all of them. The sample has about 320,000 clones; 86% are singletons. Participants reported their clinical history, and cohort assignment relied on those reports. Donors in Cohort 3 counted as recovered after two negative PCRs, clearance, or symptom resolution. The specimen sequenced was PBMCs or T cells enriched from blood (not recorded which). This chain uses TRBV4-1 with TRBJ1-4; 7 nucleotides align to TRBD1. This TCR derives from a woman between 18 and 29 years old who had recovered from COVID-19. CDR3 residues: CASSQGRGNEKLFF. The CDR3 bases are TGCGCCAGCAGCCAAGGCAGGGGGAATGAAAAACTGTTTTTT.